The T cell receptor (beta chain) described here comes from a study of response to subunit inactivated influenza vaccine. MiXCR was run by TCRdb on the RT-PCR reads, yielding one entry per CDR3 protein. The sample has hundreds of thousands of distinct CDR3 sequences; approximately 18% are singletons. Points from the study as a whole: The authors proposed limited new T cell recruitment per seasonal influenza vaccination.

V dropped 4 bases and J dropped 8; count of bases not matched to a gene: 8. The CDR3 totals 14 residues. The V gene's germline CDR1 is MDHEN and CDR2 SYDVKM. With regard to this clonotype: Its antigen is currently unknown.

This TCR was sampled from a man aged 45-65 years who received an inactivated influenza vaccine. The sample here was PBMCs from blood, taken 5 days after vaccination. This sequence joins TRBV28 and TRBJ1-2, with 9 positions matching TRBD1. The chain's CDR3 is CASSSPPTGGGYTF. CDR3 DNA: TGTGCCAGCAGTTCTCCCCCGACAGGGGGAGGCTACACCTTC.